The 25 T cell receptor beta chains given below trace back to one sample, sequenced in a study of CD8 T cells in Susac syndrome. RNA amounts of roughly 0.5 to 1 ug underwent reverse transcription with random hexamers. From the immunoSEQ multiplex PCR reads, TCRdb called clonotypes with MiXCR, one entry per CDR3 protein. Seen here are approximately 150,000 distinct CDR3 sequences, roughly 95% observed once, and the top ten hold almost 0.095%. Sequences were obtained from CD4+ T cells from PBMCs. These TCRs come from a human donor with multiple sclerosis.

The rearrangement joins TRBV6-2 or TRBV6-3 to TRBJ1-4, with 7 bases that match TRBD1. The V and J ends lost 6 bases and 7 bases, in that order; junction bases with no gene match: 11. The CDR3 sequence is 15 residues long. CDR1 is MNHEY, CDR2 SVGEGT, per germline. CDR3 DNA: TGTGCCAGCAGCCAAATCGGGACAGTGGGTGAAAAACTGTTTTTT. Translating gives CASSQIGTVGEKLFF.

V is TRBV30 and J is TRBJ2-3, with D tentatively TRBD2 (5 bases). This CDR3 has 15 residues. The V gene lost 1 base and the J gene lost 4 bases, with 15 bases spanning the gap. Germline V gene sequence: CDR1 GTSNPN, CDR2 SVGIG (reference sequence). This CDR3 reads CAWSADLASPDTQYF. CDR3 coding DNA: TGTGCCTGGAGTGCTGATCTAGCATCCCCAGATACGCAGTATTTT.

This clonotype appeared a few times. The CDR3: CASSGPYGYTF. CDR3 in DNA: TGTGCCTCCTCGGGGCCCTATGGCTACACCTTC. The chain joins TRBV19 to TRBJ1-2, with D perhaps matching TRBD1 (5 bases). Germline V gene lookup returns CDR1 LNHDA and CDR2 SQIVND (reference sequence). This CDR3 comprises 11 residues. With 11 bases removed from V and 4 bases from J, the gap between germline ends came to 11 bases. The whole variable domain, remainder taken from reference TRBV19 and TRBJ1-2, is DGGITQSPKYLFRKEGQNVTLSCEQNLNHDAMYWYRQDPGQGLRLIYYSQIVNDFQKGDIAEGYSVSREKKESFPLTVTSAQKNPTAFYLCASSGPYGYTFGSGTRLTVV.

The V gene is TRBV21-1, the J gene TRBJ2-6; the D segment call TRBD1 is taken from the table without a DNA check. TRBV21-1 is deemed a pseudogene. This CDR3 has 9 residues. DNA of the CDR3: TGTGCCAGCAAAACAGGTCTGAATTTC. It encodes CASKTGLNF.

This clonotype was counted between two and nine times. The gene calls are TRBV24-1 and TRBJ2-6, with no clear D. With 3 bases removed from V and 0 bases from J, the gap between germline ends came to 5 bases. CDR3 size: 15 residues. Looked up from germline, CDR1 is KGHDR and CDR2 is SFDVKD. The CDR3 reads CATSDHNSGANVLTF. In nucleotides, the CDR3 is TGTGCCACCAGTGATCATAACTCTGGGGCCAACGTCCTGACTTTC.

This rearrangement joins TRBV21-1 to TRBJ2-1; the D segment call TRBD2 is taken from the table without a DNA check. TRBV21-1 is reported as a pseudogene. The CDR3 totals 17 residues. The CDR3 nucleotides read TGTGCCAGCAGCAAAGCGGATCTTAAGCGGGAGGTAATTGAGCAGTTCTTC. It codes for CASSKADLKREVIEQFF.

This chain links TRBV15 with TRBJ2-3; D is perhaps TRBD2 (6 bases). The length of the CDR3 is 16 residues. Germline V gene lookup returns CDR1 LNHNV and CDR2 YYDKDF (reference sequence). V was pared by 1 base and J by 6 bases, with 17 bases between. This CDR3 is CATSRVGTLTVDTQYF. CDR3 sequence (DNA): TGTGCCACCAGCAGAGTTGGGACTCTGACTGTCGATACGCAGTATTTT.

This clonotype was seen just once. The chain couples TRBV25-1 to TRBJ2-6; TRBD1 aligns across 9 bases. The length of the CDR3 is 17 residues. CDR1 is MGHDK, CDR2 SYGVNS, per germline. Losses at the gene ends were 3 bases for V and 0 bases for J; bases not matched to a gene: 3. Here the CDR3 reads CASSDTGGISGANVLTF. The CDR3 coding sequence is TGTGCCAGCAGTGATACAGGGGGCATCTCTGGGGCCAACGTCCTGACTTTC.

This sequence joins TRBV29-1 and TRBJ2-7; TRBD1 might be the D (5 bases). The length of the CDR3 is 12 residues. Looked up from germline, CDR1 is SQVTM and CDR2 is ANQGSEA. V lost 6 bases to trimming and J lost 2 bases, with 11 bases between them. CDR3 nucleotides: TGCAGCGTCATGGGGCAGGCCTACGAGCAGTACTTC. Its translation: CSVMGQAYEQYF.

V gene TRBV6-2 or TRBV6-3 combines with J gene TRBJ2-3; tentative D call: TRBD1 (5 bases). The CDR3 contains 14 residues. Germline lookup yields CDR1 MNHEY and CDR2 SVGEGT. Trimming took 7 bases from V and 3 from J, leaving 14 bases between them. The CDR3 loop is CASKLQEATDTQYF. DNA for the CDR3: TGTGCCAGCAAATTACAGGAAGCTACAGATACGCAGTATTTT.

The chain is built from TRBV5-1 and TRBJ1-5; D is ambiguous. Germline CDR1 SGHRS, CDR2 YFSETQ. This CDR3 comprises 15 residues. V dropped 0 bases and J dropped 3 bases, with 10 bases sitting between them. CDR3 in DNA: TGCGCCAGCAGCTTGGAAGGGAGCCTCAATCAGCCCCAGCATTTT. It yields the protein CASSLEGSLNQPQHF. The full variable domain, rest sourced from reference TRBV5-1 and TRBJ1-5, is KAGVTQTPRYLIKTRGQQVTLSCSPISGHRSVSWYQQTPGQGLQFLFEYFSETQRNKGNFPGRFSGRQFSNSRSEMNVSTLELGDSALYLCASSLEGSLNQPQHFGDGTRLSIL.

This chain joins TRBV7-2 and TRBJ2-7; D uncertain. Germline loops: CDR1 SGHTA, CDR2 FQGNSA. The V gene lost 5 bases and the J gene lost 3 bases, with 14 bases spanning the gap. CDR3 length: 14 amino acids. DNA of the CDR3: TGTGCCAGCAGCCGAAGCGTATCGGACTACGAGCAGTACTTC. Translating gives CASSRSVSDYEQYF.

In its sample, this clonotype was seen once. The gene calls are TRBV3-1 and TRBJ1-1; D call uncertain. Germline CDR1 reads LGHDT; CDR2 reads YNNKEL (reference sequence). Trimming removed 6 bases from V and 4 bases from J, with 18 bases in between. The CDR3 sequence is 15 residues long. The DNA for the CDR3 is TGTGCCAGCAGTCCAAGGTGGGTCGTGGGCACTGAAGCTTTCTTT. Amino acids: CASSPRWVVGTEAFF.

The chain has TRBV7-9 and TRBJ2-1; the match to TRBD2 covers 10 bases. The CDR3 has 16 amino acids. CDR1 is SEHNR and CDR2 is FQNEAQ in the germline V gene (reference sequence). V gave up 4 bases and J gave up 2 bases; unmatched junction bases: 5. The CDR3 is CASSSIAGGTYNEQFF. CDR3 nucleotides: TGTGCCAGCAGCTCAATAGCGGGAGGTACCTACAATGAGCAGTTCTTC.

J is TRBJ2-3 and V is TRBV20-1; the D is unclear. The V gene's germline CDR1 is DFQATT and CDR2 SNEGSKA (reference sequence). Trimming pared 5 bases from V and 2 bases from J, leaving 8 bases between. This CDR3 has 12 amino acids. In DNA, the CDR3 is TGCAGTGCTCCACCCTACACAGATACGCAGTATTTT. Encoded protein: CSAPPYTDTQYF.

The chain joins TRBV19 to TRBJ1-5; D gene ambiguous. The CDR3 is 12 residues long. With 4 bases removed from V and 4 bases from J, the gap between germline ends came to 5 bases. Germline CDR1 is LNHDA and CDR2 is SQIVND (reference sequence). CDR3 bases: TGTGCCAGTAGTAACTTGAATCAGCCCCAGCATTTT. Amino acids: CASSNLNQPQHF.

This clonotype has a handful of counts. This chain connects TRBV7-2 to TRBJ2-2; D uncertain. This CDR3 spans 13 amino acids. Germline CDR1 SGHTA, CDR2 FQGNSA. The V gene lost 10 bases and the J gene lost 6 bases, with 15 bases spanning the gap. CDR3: CAIDLMGAGELFF. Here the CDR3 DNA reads TGTGCCATTGACCTAATGGGCGCCGGGGAGCTGTTTTTT.

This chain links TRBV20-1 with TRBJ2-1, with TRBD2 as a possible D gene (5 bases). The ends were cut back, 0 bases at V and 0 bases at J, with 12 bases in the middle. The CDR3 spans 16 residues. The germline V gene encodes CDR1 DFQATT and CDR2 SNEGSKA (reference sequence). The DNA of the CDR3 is TGCAGTGCTAGAGATGGGAGCCACACCTCCTACAATGAGCAGTTCTTC. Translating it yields CSARDGSHTSYNEQFF.

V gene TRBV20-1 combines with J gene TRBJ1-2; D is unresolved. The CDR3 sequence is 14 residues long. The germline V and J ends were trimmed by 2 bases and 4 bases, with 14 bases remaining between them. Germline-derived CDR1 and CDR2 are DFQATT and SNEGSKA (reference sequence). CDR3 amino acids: CSARRQTDGYGYTF. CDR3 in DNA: TGCAGTGCTAGAAGGCAGACGGATGGCTATGGCTACACCTTC.

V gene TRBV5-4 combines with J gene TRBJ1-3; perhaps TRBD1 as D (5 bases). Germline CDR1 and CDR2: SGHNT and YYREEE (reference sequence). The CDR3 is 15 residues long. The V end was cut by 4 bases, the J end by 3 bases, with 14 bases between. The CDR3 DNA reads TGTGCCAGCAGCCGTCCCGGGACGGATGGAAACACCATATATTTT. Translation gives CASSRPGTDGNTIYF.

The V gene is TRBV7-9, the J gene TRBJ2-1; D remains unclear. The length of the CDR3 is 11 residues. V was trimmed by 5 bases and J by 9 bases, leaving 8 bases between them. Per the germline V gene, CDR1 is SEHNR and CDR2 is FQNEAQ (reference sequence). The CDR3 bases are TGTGCCAGCAGCCTTTTGGTTGAGCAGTTCTTC. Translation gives CASSLLVEQFF.

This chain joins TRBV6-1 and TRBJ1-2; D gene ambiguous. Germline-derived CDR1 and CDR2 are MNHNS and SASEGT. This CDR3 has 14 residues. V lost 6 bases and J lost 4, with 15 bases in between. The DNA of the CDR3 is TGTGCCAGCAGGTCCCTGAGGCACTTCTATGGCTACACCTTC. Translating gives CASRSLRHFYGYTF.

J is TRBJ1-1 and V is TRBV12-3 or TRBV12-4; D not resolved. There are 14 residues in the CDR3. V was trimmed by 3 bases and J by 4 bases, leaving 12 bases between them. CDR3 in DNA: TGTGCCAGCAGTTTCTGGGATGTCGGCACTGAAGCTTTCTTT. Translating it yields CASSFWDVGTEAFF.

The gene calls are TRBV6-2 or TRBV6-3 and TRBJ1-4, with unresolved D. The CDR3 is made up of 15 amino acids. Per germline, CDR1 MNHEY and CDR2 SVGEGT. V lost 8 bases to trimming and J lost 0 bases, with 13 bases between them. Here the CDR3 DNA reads TGTGCCAGCGCGGGTGACGGAGCAACTAATGAAAAACTGTTTTTT. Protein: CASAGDGATNEKLFF.

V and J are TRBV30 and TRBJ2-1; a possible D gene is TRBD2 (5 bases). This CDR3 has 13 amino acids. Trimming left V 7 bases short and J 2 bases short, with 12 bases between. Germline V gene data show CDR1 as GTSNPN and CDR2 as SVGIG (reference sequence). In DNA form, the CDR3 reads TGTGCCTCTAGTCGGGGTACCTACAATGAGCAGTTCTTC. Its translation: CASSRGTYNEQFF.